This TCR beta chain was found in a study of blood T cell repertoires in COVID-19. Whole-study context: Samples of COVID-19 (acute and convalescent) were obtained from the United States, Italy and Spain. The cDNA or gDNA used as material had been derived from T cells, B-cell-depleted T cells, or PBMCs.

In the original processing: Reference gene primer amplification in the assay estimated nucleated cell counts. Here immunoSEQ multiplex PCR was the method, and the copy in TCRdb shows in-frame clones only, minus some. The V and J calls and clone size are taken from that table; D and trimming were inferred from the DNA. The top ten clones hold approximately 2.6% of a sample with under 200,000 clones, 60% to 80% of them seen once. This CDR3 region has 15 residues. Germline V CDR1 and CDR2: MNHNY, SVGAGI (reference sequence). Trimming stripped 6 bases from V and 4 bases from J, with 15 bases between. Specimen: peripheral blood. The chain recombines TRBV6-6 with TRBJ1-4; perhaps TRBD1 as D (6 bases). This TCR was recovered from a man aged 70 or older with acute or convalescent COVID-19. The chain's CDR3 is CASSTDRWINEKLFF. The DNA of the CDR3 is TGTGCCAGCAGCACGGACAGATGGATTAATGAAAAACTGTTTTTT.